The TCR beta chain described here comes from a study of T-cell memory formation after mild COVID-19. This clonotype occurred a few times. Via MiXCR, TCRdb re-called the 5' RACE reads, giving one row per CDR3 protein. The table has about 130,000 distinct CDR3 sequences, about 5.9% seen once. The CDR3 has 15 amino acids. Deletions cut 3 bases from V and 0 bases from J, with 11 bases between. Germline V CDR1 and CDR2: SGHRS, YFSETQ. Sequenced: PBMCs or a T cell subset sorted from them (not recorded which). The gene calls are TRBV5-1 and TRBJ2-3; D might be TRBD1 (5 bases). The clonotype originates from an adult woman who had mild COVID-19 (a few samples of this study predate the infection). Cell type and time point are not known. DNA for the CDR3: TGCGCCAGCAGCTCCACAGGTACTAGCACAGATACGCAGTATTTT. Amino acids: CASSSTGTSTDTQYF.